These 8 T cell receptor beta chains share one sample of origin, sequenced in a study of blood T cell repertoires in COVID-19. This table comes from immunoSEQ multiplex PCR, and its TCRdb copy is limited to in-frame clones, with some not included. Among more than 200,000 clones listed, about 87% were seen once. Sequences were obtained from peripheral blood. The receptor source for this set is a man between 65 and 85 years old with acute or convalescent COVID-19.

This clone was seen once. CDR3: CASSRGTANEQFF. Written as DNA, the CDR3 is TGTGCCAGCTCACGCGGGACCGCCAATGAGCAGTTCTTC. The V gene is TRBV18, the J gene TRBJ2-1; tentatively, D is TRBD2 (6 bases). This CDR3 has 13 residues. V was pared by 4 bases and J by 6 bases, with 10 bases between. CDR1 is KGHSH, CDR2 LQKENI, per germline.

This clone has a single count. The V and J genes are TRBV4-1 and TRBJ2-5, with 9 bases identical to TRBD2. V shed 1 base, J shed 0 bases, and the junction held 9 bases outside the gene matches. The CDR3 is made up of 18 amino acids. CDR1 MGHRA and CDR2 YSYEKL come from the germline V gene. DNA of the CDR3: TGCGCCAGCAGCCAAGTCCCACCGACTAGCGGTAACCAAGAGACCCAGTACTTC. This codes for CASSQVPPTSGNQETQYF.

By sample fraction, this clone is medium-sized (0.01 to 0.1%). The gene calls are TRBV4-2 and TRBJ1-2; 7 bases align to TRBD1. CDR1 LGHNA and CDR2 YNFKEQ come from the germline V gene. CDR3 size: 15 residues. V lost 3 bases to trimming and J lost 2 bases; unmatched junction nucleotides: 6. The CDR3: CASSQAMGQNYGYTF. In DNA, the CDR3 is TGTGCCAGCAGCCAGGCTATGGGACAGAACTATGGCTACACCTTC.

The CDR3 DNA reads TGTGCCAGCAGTTTCAGGGATAACTATGGCTACACCTTC. Encoded protein: CASSFRDNYGYTF. The chain is built from TRBV12-3 or TRBV12-4 and TRBJ1-2, with a tentative D call TRBD1 (5 bases). V was pared by 3 bases and J by 1 base, with 6 bases between. CDR3 length: 13 amino acids.

This chain links TRBV5-1 with TRBJ2-1; 9 bases agree with TRBD1. Germline CDR1 and CDR2: SGHRS and YFSETQ. The CDR3 is 17 amino acids. The junction had 14 bases not matched to a gene; V was cut back by 4 bases and J by 6 bases. The CDR3 DNA reads TGCGCCAGCAGCCCCACCCTAACGGGACAGGGTTTCAATGAGCAGTTCTTC. Residues: CASSPTLTGQGFNEQFF. The variable domain in full, completed from reference TRBV5-1 and TRBJ2-1, reads KAGVTQTPRYLIKTRGQQVTLSCSPISGHRSVSWYQQTPGQGLQFLFEYFSETQRNKGNFPGRFSGRQFSNSRSEMNVSTLELGDSALYLCASSPTLTGQGFNEQFFGPGTRLTVL.

This clone turned up a few times. V is TRBV7-7 and J is TRBJ2-5; a weak D match, TRBD1 (6 bases). This CDR3 spans 16 amino acids. CDR1 SSHAT and CDR2 FNYEAQ come from the germline V gene (reference sequence). V was cut by 0 bases and J by 2 bases, with 13 bases left in between. CDR3 protein: CASSLAAGQLQETQYF. In nucleotides, the CDR3 is TGTGCCAGCAGCTTAGCGGCTGGACAGTTGCAAGAGACCCAGTACTTC. Full variable domain (outside the CDR3, taken from reference TRBV7-7 and TRBJ2-5): GAGVSQSPRYKVTKRGQDVTLRCDPISSHATLYWYQQALGQGPEFLTYFNYEAQPDKSGLPSDRFSAERPEGSISTLTIQRTEQRDSAMYRCASSLAAGQLQETQYFGPGTRLLVL.

The gene calls are TRBV4-1 and TRBJ2-7; tentative D call: TRBD2 (6 bases). The V gene's germline CDR1 is MGHRA and CDR2 YSYEKL. There are 17 residues in the CDR3. V gave up 4 bases and J gave up 4 bases, with 23 bases separating them. The CDR3 DNA sequence: TGCGCCAGCAGCCCTACCCGGGGGACTTCTCTTTTTTACGAGCAGTACTTC. Its protein product is CASSPTRGTSLFYEQYF.

The V and J genes are TRBV28 and TRBJ2-1; 10 bases match TRBD2. J lost 1 base, V lost 5 bases, and 20 bases had no gene match. This CDR3 region has 21 residues. Germline lookup yields CDR1 MDHEN and CDR2 SYDVKM. The CDR3, as DNA: TGTGCCAGCAGTCTTCACCCCCCGGCGGCTAGCGGGAGTAGTTCCTACAATGAGCAGTTCTTC. Translation gives CASSLHPPAASGSSSYNEQFF.